This TCR beta chain was sequenced for a study of blood T cell repertoires in COVID-19. For the study at large: COVID-19 samples, acute and convalescent, were from the United States, Italy and Spain. From T cells, B-cell-depleted T cells, or PBMCs came the material, which was cDNA or gDNA.

As originally analysed: Estimation of nucleated cell counts was performed using reference gene primer amplification. Method: immunoSEQ multiplex PCR; TCRdb's copy keeps in-frame clones and lacks some. The DNA gave D and trimming, while V, J and clone size come from that table. The sample includes about 170,000 clones, more than 70% of them seen just once. V was clipped by 3 bases and J by 9 bases, with 15 bases between them. The germline V gene has CDR1 DFQATT and CDR2 SNEGSKA (reference sequence). CDR3 length: 13 residues. The source material was peripheral blood. J is TRBJ2-1 and V is TRBV20-1; weak D call: TRBD2 (6 bases). This sequence was found in a woman of 80 years or more with active or convalescent COVID-19. This CDR3 is CSASGRERSEQFF. CDR3 sequence (DNA): TGCAGTGCTAGTGGTCGGGAGAGGAGTGAGCAGTTCTTC.